This T cell receptor beta chain was captured by sequencing in a study of CD8 T cells in ankylosing spondylitis. Study-level results: Blood of patients with ankylosing spondylitis appeared to be characterized by a TCR beta motif of about eight highly homologous variants. Some motif variants were previously reported in reactive arthritis synovial fluid and blood. Disease-linked clones reportedly showed significant enrichment in matched ankylosing spondylitis synovial fluid.

V lost 6 bases and J lost 8, with 14 bases in between. Per germline, CDR1 MGHRA and CDR2 YSYEKL. The CDR3 runs 13 residues. Making use of molecular barcodes, quantitative 5'-RACE generated TCR beta libraries. TCRdb itself ran the 5' RACE reads through MiXCR, one entry per CDR3 protein. The top ten clones hold about 30% of a sample with tens of thousands of distinct CDR3 sequences, 9% of them seen once. This clonotype was seen repeatedly, ten times or more. Its target is not known. This sequence joins TRBV4-1 and TRBJ2-1; D is tentatively TRBD1 or TRBD2 (7 bases each). Sequenced sample: blood, either unsorted or a sorted T cell fraction (not recorded which). This sequence was found in a male donor with ankylosing spondylitis. CDR3 DNA sequence: TGCGCCAGCAGGGAGGGAGGGGGCGATGAGCAGTTCTTC. This gives the protein CASREGGGDEQFF.